Below, 32 T cell receptor beta chains from the same sample are listed, as sequenced in a study of Graves' ophthalmopathy and Graves' hyperthyroidism. The sequenced template was RNA, covering the TCR beta CDR3 region. HTBI-primed first-round RT-PCR preceded second-round multiplex PCR. MiXCR, run by TCRdb on the multiplex PCR reads, gives a single entry per CDR3 protein. The sample shows around 1.1 million distinct CDR3 sequences, about 38% of them seen only once. Source material: peripheral blood or thyroid tissue (not recorded which). Source of these receptors: an adult man with Graves' hyperthyroidism.

This clonotype was counted ten times or more. The rearrangement joins TRBV20-1 to TRBJ2-7; 7 nucleotides line up with TRBD1. The CDR3 sequence is 12 residues long. Unmatched junction bases numbered 3, after V lost 6 bases and J lost 1 base. Germline assignment: CDR1 DFQATT and CDR2 SNEGSKA (reference sequence). The CDR3 nucleotides read TGCAGTGCAGGGGGCGCTTCCTACGAGCAGTACTTC. As protein: CSAGGASYEQYF.

This clonotype came up many times. This rearrangement joins TRBV7-2 to TRBJ1-2; possible D gene TRBD1, 6 bases. Trimming shortened V by 2 bases and J by 4 bases, and 11 bases separated the two germline ends. The CDR3 covers 14 residues. Germline values: CDR1 SGHTA, CDR2 FQGNSA. CDR3 region: CASSLTAGAYGYTF. The CDR3, as DNA: TGTGCCAGCAGCTTAACCGCGGGGGCCTATGGCTACACCTTC.

Many counts were recorded for this clonotype. The chain is built from TRBV12-3 or TRBV12-4 and TRBJ2-7, with D perhaps matching TRBD1 or TRBD2 (5 bases each). This CDR3 has 14 residues. Trimming stripped 6 bases from V and 3 bases from J, with 15 bases between. CDR3 sequence (DNA): TGTGCCAGCAGCCAGCTTGTGGGGGTCTACGAGCAGTACTTC. It codes for CASSQLVGVYEQYF.

At least ten counts were recorded for this clonotype. The rearrangement links TRBV10-3 to TRBJ2-2; D is ambiguous. V lost 0 bases and J 1 base, leaving 21 bases between the germline ends. This CDR3 comprises 20 residues. From germline, CDR1 is ENHRY and CDR2 SYGVKD. CDR3 residues: CAISESSVSFVQKNTGELFF. The CDR3 region has the DNA TGTGCCATCAGTGAGTCCTCCGTGAGTTTTGTACAGAAGAACACCGGGGAGCTGTTTTTT.

CDR3 nucleotide sequence: TGCAGTGCTAGAGATCTGCTCAAGGGGGTGCAGAACACTGAAGCTTTCTTT. Protein: CSARDLLKGVQNTEAFF. The chain has TRBV20-1 and TRBJ1-1, with TRBD1 as a possible D gene (6 bases). In germline, CDR1 is DFQATT, CDR2 SNEGSKA (reference sequence). The CDR3 sequence is 17 residues long. Trimming removed 0 bases from V and 1 base from J, with 18 bases in between.

This clonotype was found many times. The J gene is TRBJ1-1, the V gene TRBV7-9; no definite D call. Trimming cost V 5 bases and J 3 bases, with 7 bases left between them. CDR3 length: 12 residues. The germline gives CDR1 SEHNR, CDR2 FQNEAQ (reference sequence). DNA of the CDR3: TGTGCCAGCAGCCAACAGCACACTGAAGCTTTCTTT. It translates to CASSQQHTEAFF.

This clonotype was counted a few times. V is TRBV2 and J is TRBJ1-1; D perhaps matches TRBD1 (6 bases). CDR3 length: 12 residues. V dropped 6 bases and J dropped 8 bases, with 13 bases sitting between them. Germline lookup yields CDR1 SNHLY and CDR2 FYNNEI. The CDR3 protein is CASSTTGTEAFF. As DNA, the CDR3 is TGTGCCAGCAGCACTACCGGGACAGAAGCTTTCTTT.

This clonotype was detected only a few times. The chain is built from TRBV7-8 and TRBJ1-2, with TRBD1 matching 7 bases. Germline CDR1 SGHVS, CDR2 FQNEAQ. Germline trimming cut 2 bases from V and 8 bases from J; bases unmatched to any gene: 5. This CDR3 is 13 amino acids long. CDR3 sequence reads: CASSLRGGLGYTF. The CDR3 nucleotides read TGTGCCAGCAGCTTAAGAGGGGGCCTAGGCTACACCTTC.

This clonotype was counted ten times or more. This chain links TRBV25-1 with TRBJ2-2; a weak D match, TRBD1 (6 bases). The CDR3 length is 15 residues. Germline V lookup: CDR1 MGHDK, CDR2 SYGVNS. V was pared by 5 bases and J by 4 bases, with 14 bases between. In nucleotides, the CDR3 is TGTGCCAGCAGTCCCCCGACAGGATTCACCGGGGAGCTGTTTTTT. Residues: CASSPPTGFTGELFF.

At least ten counts were recorded for this clonotype. V and J are TRBV2 and TRBJ1-2; 9 nucleotides align to TRBD1. Unmatched junction bases numbered 6, after V lost 6 bases and J lost 7 bases. Per the germline V gene, CDR1 is SNHLY and CDR2 is FYNNEI. This CDR3 spans 13 amino acids. The CDR3 DNA follows: TGTGCCAGCAGCTCCACAGGGGGCGCTGGCTACACCTTC. It is translated as CASSSTGGAGYTF.

This clonotype has at least ten counts. V is TRBV20-1 and J is TRBJ2-2, with 8 positions matching TRBD2. The CDR3 contains 14 residues. V lost 3 bases and J lost 2; bases outside the gene matches: 2. The V gene's germline CDR1 is DFQATT and CDR2 SNEGSKA (reference sequence). CDR3 residues: CSASGRDNTGELFF. CDR3 nucleotide sequence: TGCAGTGCTAGCGGGAGGGATAACACCGGGGAGCTGTTTTTT.

This clonotype was counted ten times or more. The V gene is TRBV7-2, the J gene TRBJ2-7; possible D gene TRBD1, 5 bases. Germline V gene data show CDR1 as SGHTA and CDR2 as FQGNSA. Deletions cut 5 bases from V and 6 bases from J, with 20 bases between. CDR3 length equals 15 residues. The CDR3 reads CASSRSGISSAEQYF. The CDR3 coding sequence is TGTGCCAGCAGCCGTTCAGGGATTTCTTCTGCCGAGCAGTACTTC.

In its sample, this clonotype was seen many times. The rearrangement uses TRBV7-2 and TRBJ2-7; weak D call: TRBD2 (6 bases). Germline CDR1 is SGHTA and CDR2 is FQGNSA. V was trimmed by 5 bases and J by 4 bases, leaving 15 bases between them. The CDR3 has 14 residues. The CDR3 reads CASSPGDSLYEQYF. CDR3 nucleotide sequence: TGTGCCAGCAGCCCGGGGGACTCTCTGTACGAGCAGTACTTC. The full variable domain, completed using reference TRBV7-2 and TRBJ2-7, is GAGVSQSPSNKVTEKGKDVELRCDPISGHTALYWYRQSLGQGLEFLIYFQGNSAPDKSGLPSDRFSAERTGGSVSTLTIQRTQQEDSAVYLCASSPGDSLYEQYFGPGTRLTVT.

The chain uses TRBV27 and TRBJ2-7, with D tentatively TRBD1 (5 bases). V lost 6 bases to trimming and J lost 9 bases, with 15 bases between them. This CDR3 region has 12 residues. Germline assignment: CDR1 MNHEY and CDR2 SMNVEV (reference sequence). Here the CDR3 reads CASSQSGLSQYF. Written as DNA, the CDR3 is TGTGCCAGCAGCCAATCAGGGTTGTCGCAGTACTTC.

This clonotype was observed a handful of times. The rearrangement uses TRBV20-1 and TRBJ2-7; no firm D call. The CDR3 consists of 12 residues. Germline V lookup: CDR1 DFQATT, CDR2 SNEGSKA (reference sequence). V lost 2 bases, J lost 4 bases, and 9 bases lay in between. The CDR3 DNA is TGCAGTGCTAGATTTATCCGTTACGAGCAGTACTTC. It codes for CSARFIRYEQYF.

This clonotype was recorded many times. This chain links TRBV19 with TRBJ1-6; D is undetermined. This CDR3 has 13 residues. Trimming took 6 bases from V and 6 from J, leaving 9 bases between them. Germline CDR1 is LNHDA and CDR2 is SQIVND (reference sequence). CDR3 residues: CASSPAGNSPLHF. CDR3 DNA: TGTGCCAGTAGCCCAGCGGGTAATTCACCCCTCCACTTT.

This clonotype was recorded at least ten times. The V gene is TRBV29-1, the J gene TRBJ2-6; D is perhaps TRBD1 (6 bases). This CDR3 contains 18 residues. V was cut by 4 bases and J by 0 bases, with 19 bases left in between. Per the germline V gene, CDR1 is SQVTM and CDR2 is ANQGSEA. Written as DNA, the CDR3 is TGCAGCGTTGTCCTACAGCCGAAGGGGGTCTCTGGGGCCAACGTCCTGACTTTC. Its protein product is CSVVLQPKGVSGANVLTF.

The rearrangement uses TRBV19 and TRBJ1-2; 7 nucleotides agree with TRBD1. From germline, CDR1 is LNHDA and CDR2 SQIVND (reference sequence). The V segment lost 6 bases and the J segment 2 bases; nucleotides outside the gene matches: 12. The CDR3 is 16 residues long. The CDR3 bases are TGTGCCAGTAGCCGCGCAGGGGGATCGGGCAACTATGGCTACACCTTC. This gives the protein CASSRAGGSGNYGYTF.

The rearrangement links TRBV24-1 to TRBJ1-1, with a tentative D call TRBD1 (6 bases). The germline CDR1 and CDR2 sequences are KGHDR and SFDVKD. V lost 10 bases and J lost 0, with 14 bases in between. The CDR3 totals 14 residues. Here the CDR3 reads CATTPGGLNTEAFF. The DNA of the CDR3 is TGTGCCACAACCCCGGGGGGGCTGAACACTGAAGCTTTCTTT.

This clonotype appeared once. The chain carries TRBV7-9 and TRBJ2-3; D remains unclear. Trimming removed 4 bases from V and 0 bases from J, with 11 bases in between. In germline, CDR1 is SEHNR, CDR2 FQNEAQ (reference sequence). The CDR3 contains 15 residues. CDR3 DNA sequence: TGTGCCAGCAGCTCCAGACCAGTTAGCACAGATACGCAGTATTTT. It translates to CASSSRPVSTDTQYF.

This clonotype was seen at least ten times. The chain combines TRBV12-3 or TRBV12-4 with TRBJ2-5, with 8 bases identical to TRBD1. This CDR3 spans 14 amino acids. V dropped 7 bases and J dropped 5; count of bases not matched to a gene: 9. The CDR3 here is CASTTTGDRETQYF. The CDR3, as DNA: TGTGCCAGCACAACGACAGGGGACCGTGAGACCCAGTACTTC.

On this clonotype itself: An end of the junction does not agree with germline; a read error may underlie this. This chain joins TRBV24-1 and TRBJ1-2; D is uncertain. The CDR3 has 13 residues. The germline V gene has CDR1 KGHDR and CDR2 SFDVKD. CDR3 in amino acids: CATSDLNVYGYTF. The CDR3 DNA follows: TGTGCCACCAGCGATTTGAACGTCTATGGCTACACCTTC.

The J gene is TRBJ2-2, the V gene TRBV6-1; D not resolved. Germline V CDR1 and CDR2: MNHNS, SASEGT. This CDR3 has 13 amino acids. Deletions cut 5 bases from V and 6 bases from J, with 10 bases between. CDR3 nucleotide sequence: TGTGCCAGCAGTTACTCGTTTGCCGGGGAGCTGTTTTTT. Protein sequence: CASSYSFAGELFF.

This clonotype appeared once. V usage is TRBV20-1 and J usage is TRBJ1-3; D perhaps matches TRBD1 (5 bases). Deletions cut 1 base from V and 0 bases from J, with 10 bases between. Germline loops: CDR1 DFQATT, CDR2 SNEGSKA (reference sequence). The CDR3 is 15 residues long. The chain's CDR3 is CSARVKGDSGNTIYF. Here the CDR3 DNA reads TGCAGTGCTAGAGTCAAAGGGGACTCTGGAAACACCATATATTTT.

The chain has TRBV19 and TRBJ2-7, with 8 positions matching TRBD1. V dropped 5 bases and J dropped 3; count of bases not matched to a gene: 6. In germline, CDR1 is LNHDA, CDR2 SQIVND (reference sequence). The CDR3 runs to 14 residues. The CDR3 spells CASSSGQVSYEQYF. CDR3 bases: TGTGCCAGTAGTTCGGGACAGGTGAGCTACGAGCAGTACTTC. Full variable domain (outside the CDR3, taken from reference TRBV19 and TRBJ2-7): DGGITQSPKYLFRKEGQNVTLSCEQNLNHDAMYWYRQDPGQGLRLIYYSQIVNDFQKGDIAEGYSVSREKKESFPLTVTSAQKNPTAFYLCASSSGQVSYEQYFGPGTRLTVT.

The chain uses TRBV7-9 and TRBJ1-5; D possibly corresponds to TRBD1 (5 bases). The germline V gene has CDR1 SEHNR and CDR2 FQNEAQ (reference sequence). This CDR3 is built from 15 residues. V lost 1 base and J 7 bases, leaving 14 bases between the germline ends. CDR3 loop: CASSLGEQVAQPQHF. CDR3 nucleotide sequence: TGTGCCAGCAGCTTAGGCGAACAGGTCGCCCAGCCCCAGCATTTT.

The CDR3 DNA follows: TGTGCCAGCAGCGTAGCCGGGACAGGGAACGAGCAGTACTTC. This encodes CASSVAGTGNEQYF. The chain recombines TRBV9 with TRBJ2-7, with 9 bases matching TRBD1. The CDR3 is 14 amino acids. Germline CDR1 SGDLS, CDR2 YYNGEE. V lost 0 bases, J lost 5 bases, and 3 bases stayed unmatched.

This clonotype occurred a few times. V usage is TRBV18 and J usage is TRBJ1-2; D gene uncertain. This CDR3 has 12 residues. Trimming removed 8 bases from V and 4 bases from J, with 11 bases in between. Germline V gene sequence: CDR1 KGHSH, CDR2 LQKENI. CDR3 sequence reads: CASTKRGYGYTF. The CDR3 bases are TGTGCCAGCACGAAACGGGGCTATGGCTACACCTTC. Filled out from reference TRBV18 and TRBJ1-2, the complete variable domain reads NAGVMQNPRHLVRRRGQEARLRCSPMKGHSHVYWYRQLPEEGLKFMVYLQKENIIDESGMPKERFSAEFPKEGPSILRIQQVVRGDSAAYFCASTKRGYGYTFGSGTRLTVV.

The rearrangement uses TRBV12-3 or TRBV12-4 and TRBJ1-6; D is possibly TRBD1 (6 bases). Deletions cut 6 bases from V and 6 bases from J, with 12 bases between. This CDR3 comprises 14 residues. The CDR3 bases are TGTGCCAGCAGGGTGGGGACATTTAATTCACCCCTCCACTTT. It encodes CASRVGTFNSPLHF.

A remark on this clonotype: A single base separates this from a much larger clone, so it may be a read error. The genes are TRBV5-1 and TRBJ1-1; D gene unclear. The V gene's germline CDR1 is SGHRS and CDR2 YFSETQ. This CDR3 spans 14 amino acids. Written as DNA, the CDR3 is TGTGCCAGCAGCGTAGAGGGAATGAACACTGAAGCTTTCTTT. As protein: CASSVEGMNTEAFF.

In this sample, this clonotype turned up many times. CDR3 residues: CASSLTLGTYEQYF. The CDR3 region has the DNA TGCGCCAGCAGCCTCACCTTGGGGACCTACGAGCAGTACTTC. The chain has TRBV5-1 and TRBJ2-7; no clear D. V lost 4 bases and J 2 bases, leaving 13 bases between the germline ends. Germline V gene data show CDR1 as SGHRS and CDR2 as YFSETQ. The CDR3 is made up of 14 amino acids.

The gene calls are TRBV29-1 and TRBJ1-2; D is ambiguous. The CDR3 covers 14 residues. V lost 6 bases to trimming and J lost 6 bases, with 20 bases between them. Germline-derived CDR1 and CDR2 are SQVTM and ANQGSEA. CDR3 amino acids: CSVELAERADGYTF. In nucleotides, the CDR3 is TGCAGCGTGGAACTAGCAGAGCGGGCGGATGGCTACACCTTC.